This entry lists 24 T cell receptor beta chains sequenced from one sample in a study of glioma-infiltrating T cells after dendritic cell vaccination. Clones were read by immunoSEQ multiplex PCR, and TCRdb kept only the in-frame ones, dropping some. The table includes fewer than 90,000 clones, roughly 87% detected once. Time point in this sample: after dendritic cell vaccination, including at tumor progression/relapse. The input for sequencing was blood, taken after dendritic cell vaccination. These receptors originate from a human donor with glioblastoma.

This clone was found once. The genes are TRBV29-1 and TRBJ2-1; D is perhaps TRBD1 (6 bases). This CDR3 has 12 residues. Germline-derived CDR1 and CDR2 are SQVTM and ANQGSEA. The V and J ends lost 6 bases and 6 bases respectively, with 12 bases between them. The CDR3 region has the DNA TGCAGCGTCGACGACAGGCCCAATGAGCAGTTCTTC. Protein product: CSVDDRPNEQFF.

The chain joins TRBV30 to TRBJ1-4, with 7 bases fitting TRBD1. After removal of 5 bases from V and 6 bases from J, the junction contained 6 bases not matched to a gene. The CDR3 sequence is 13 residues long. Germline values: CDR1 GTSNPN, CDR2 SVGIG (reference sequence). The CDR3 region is CAWQTGNDEKLFF. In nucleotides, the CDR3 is TGTGCCTGGCAGACAGGGAACGATGAAAAACTGTTTTTT.

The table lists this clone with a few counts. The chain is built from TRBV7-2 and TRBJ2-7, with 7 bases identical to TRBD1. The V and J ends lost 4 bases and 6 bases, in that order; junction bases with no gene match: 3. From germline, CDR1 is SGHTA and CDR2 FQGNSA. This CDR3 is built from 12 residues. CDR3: CASSSPGGEQYF. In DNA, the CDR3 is TGTGCCAGCAGCTCCCCAGGGGGCGAGCAGTACTTC.

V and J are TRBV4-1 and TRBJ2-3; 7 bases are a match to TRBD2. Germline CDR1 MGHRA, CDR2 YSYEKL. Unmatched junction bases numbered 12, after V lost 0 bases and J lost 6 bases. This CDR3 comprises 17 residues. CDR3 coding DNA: TGCGCCAGCAGCCAAGAAGGGCGATCCAGCGGGGTTGATACGCAGTATTTT. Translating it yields CASSQEGRSSGVDTQYF.

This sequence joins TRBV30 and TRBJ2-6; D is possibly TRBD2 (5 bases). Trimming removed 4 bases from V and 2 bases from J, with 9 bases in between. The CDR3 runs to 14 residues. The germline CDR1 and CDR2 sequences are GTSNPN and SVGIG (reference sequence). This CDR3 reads CAWNRGTGANVLTF. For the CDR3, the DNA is TGTGCCTGGAACCGGGGTACTGGGGCCAACGTCCTGACTTTC.

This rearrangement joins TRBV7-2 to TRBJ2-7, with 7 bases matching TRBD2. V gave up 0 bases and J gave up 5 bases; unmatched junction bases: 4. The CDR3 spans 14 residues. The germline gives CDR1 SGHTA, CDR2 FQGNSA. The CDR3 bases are TGTGCCAGCAGCTTAGCCTCTAGCGGTAACGAGCAGTACTTC. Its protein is CASSLASSGNEQYF.

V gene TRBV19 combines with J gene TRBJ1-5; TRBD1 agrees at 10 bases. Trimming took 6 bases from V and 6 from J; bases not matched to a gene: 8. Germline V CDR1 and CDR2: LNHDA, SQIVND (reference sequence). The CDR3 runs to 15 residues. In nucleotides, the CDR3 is TGTGCCAGTAGCCCAGGGACAGGGGATGGTCAGCCCCAGCATTTT. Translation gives CASSPGTGDGQPQHF.

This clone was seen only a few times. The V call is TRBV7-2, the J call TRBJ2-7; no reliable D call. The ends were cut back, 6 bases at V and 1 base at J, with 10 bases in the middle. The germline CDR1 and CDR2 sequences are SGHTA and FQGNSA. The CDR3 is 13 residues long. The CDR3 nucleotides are TGTGCCAGCAGTCTGACACCGTCCTACGAGCAGTACTTC. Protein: CASSLTPSYEQYF.

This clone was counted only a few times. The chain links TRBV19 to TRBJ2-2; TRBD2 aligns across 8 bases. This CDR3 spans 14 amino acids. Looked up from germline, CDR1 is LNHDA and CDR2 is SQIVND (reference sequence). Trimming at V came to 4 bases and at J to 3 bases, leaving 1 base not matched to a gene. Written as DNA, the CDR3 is TGTGCCAGTAGTAAGGGACTAGACACCGGGGAGCTGTTTTTT. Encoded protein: CASSKGLDTGELFF.

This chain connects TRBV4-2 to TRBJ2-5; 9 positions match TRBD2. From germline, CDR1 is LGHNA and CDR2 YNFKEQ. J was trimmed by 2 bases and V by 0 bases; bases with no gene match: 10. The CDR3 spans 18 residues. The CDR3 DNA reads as TGTGCCAGCAGCCAAGACCGGCAGACTAGCGGATCGCAAGAGACCCAGTACTTC. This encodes CASSQDRQTSGSQETQYF.

Here the CDR3 reads CASSEGDYEQYF. The CDR3 DNA reads as TGTGCCAGCAGTGAAGGCGACTACGAGCAGTACTTC. The chain combines TRBV6-1 with TRBJ2-7, with unresolved D. The germline V and J ends were trimmed by 1 base and 3 bases, with 4 bases remaining between them. Germline loops: CDR1 MNHNS, CDR2 SASEGT. This CDR3 has 12 residues.

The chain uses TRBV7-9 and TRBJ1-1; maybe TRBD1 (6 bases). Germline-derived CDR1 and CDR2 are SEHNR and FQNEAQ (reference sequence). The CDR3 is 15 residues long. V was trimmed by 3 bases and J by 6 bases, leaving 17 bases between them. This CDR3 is CASSFGGRAASEAFF. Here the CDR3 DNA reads TGTGCCAGCAGCTTTGGGGGCAGGGCCGCTTCTGAAGCTTTCTTT.

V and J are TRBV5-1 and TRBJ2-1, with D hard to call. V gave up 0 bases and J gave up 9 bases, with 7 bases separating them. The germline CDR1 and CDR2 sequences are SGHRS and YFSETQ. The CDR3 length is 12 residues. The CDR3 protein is CASSLDYSEQFF. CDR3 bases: TGCGCCAGCAGCTTGGATTATAGTGAGCAGTTCTTC.

The CDR3 reads CASSFGGGNYGYTF. For the CDR3, the DNA is TGCGCCAGCAGCTTTGGTGGGGGGAACTATGGCTACACCTTC. This chain joins TRBV5-1 and TRBJ1-2; D possibly corresponds to TRBD1 (5 bases). Germline loops: CDR1 SGHRS, CDR2 YFSETQ. The CDR3 totals 14 residues. V was trimmed by 2 bases and J by 2 bases, leaving 10 bases between them.

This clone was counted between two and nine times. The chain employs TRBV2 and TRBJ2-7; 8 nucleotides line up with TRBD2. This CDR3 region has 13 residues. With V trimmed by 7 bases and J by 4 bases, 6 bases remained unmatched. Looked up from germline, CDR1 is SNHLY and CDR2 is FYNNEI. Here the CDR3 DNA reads TGTGCCAGCAAAGGGACTAGAGATTACGAGCAGTACTTC. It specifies CASKGTRDYEQYF.

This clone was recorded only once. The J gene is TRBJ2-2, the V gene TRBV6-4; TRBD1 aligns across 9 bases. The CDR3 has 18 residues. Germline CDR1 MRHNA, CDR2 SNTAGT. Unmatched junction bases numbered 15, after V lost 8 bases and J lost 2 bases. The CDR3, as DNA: TGTGCCAGCTTACGCTGCCACAGGGACAGGGCAAACACCGGGGAGCTGTTTTTT. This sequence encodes CASLRCHRDRANTGELFF.

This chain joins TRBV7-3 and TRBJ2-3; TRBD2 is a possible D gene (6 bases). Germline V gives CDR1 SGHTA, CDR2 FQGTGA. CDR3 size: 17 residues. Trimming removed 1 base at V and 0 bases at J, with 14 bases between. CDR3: CASSLNRPGLSTDTQYF. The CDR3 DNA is TGTGCCAGCAGCTTAAATAGGCCAGGACTAAGCACAGATACGCAGTATTTT.

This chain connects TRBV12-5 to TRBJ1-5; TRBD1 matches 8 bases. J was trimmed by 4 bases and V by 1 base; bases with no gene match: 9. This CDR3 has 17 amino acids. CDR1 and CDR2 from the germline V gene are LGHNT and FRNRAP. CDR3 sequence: CASGLATAGQDNQPQHF. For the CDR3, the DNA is TGTGCTAGTGGTTTGGCCACGGCGGGACAGGATAATCAGCCCCAGCATTTT.

In nucleotides, the CDR3 is TGTGCCAGCAGCCCAAACAGCCAGAGCTACGAGCAGTACTTC. Translating gives CASSPNSQSYEQYF. The J gene is TRBJ2-7, the V gene TRBV7-3, with D hard to call. CDR1 and CDR2 from the germline V gene are SGHTA and FQGTGA. CDR3 length: 14 amino acids. The germline V and J ends were trimmed by 5 bases and 3 bases, with 14 bases remaining between them.

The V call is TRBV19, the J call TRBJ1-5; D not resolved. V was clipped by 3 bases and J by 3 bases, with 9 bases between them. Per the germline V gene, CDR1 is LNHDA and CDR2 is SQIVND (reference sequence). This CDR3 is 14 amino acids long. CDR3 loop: CASSIDTINQPQHF. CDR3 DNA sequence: TGTGCCAGTAGTATCGACACGATCAATCAGCCCCAGCATTTT.

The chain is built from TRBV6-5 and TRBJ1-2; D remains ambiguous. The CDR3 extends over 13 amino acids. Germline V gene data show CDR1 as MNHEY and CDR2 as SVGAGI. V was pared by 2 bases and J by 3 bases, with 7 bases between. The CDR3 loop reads CASSYGQDYGYTF. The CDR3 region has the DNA TGTGCCAGCAGTTACGGTCAGGACTATGGCTACACCTTC.

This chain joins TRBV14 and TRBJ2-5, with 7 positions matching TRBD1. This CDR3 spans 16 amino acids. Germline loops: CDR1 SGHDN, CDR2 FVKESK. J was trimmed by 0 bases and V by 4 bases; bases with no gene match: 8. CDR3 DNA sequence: TGTGCCAGCAGCCCCATGTCAGGACAGGACCAAGAGACCCAGTACTTC. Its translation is CASSPMSGQDQETQYF.

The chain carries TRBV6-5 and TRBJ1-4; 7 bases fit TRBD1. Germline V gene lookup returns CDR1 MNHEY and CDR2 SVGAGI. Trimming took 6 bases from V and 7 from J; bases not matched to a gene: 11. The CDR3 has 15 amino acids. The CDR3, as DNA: TGTGCCAGCAGCATCCTGAGAGGGGGCGGTGAAAAACTGTTTTTT. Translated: CASSILRGGGEKLFF.

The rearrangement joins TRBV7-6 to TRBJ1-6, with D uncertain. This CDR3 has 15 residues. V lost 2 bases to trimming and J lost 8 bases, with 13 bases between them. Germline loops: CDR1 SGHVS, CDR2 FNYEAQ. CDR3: CASSLIVSADSPLHF. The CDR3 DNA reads TGTGCCAGCAGCTTAATTGTGTCCGCGGATTCACCCCTCCACTTT.